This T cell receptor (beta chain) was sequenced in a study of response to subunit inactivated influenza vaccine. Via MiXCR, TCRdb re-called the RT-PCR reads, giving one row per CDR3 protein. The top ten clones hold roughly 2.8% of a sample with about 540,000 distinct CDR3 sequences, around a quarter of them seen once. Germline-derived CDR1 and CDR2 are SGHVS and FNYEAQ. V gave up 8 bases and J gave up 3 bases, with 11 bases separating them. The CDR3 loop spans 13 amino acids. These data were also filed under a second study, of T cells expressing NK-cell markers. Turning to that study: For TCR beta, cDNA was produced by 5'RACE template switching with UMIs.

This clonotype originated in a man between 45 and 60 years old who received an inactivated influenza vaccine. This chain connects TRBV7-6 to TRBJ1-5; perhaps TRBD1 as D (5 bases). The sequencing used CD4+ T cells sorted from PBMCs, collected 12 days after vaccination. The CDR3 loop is CASGAGLNQPQHF. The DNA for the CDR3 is TGTGCCAGCGGGGCCGGCCTCAATCAGCCCCAGCATTTT.